This passage covers 22 T cell receptor beta chains from one sample sequenced in a study of cytomegalovirus exposure and HLA in healthy donors. The PCR was carried out with 60 Vbeta primers and 13 Jbeta primers. Sequencing used immunoSEQ multiplex PCR; TCRdb keeps in-frame clones, though not all of them. The sample records about 150,000 clones, more than 60% being singletons. Specimen: PBMCs. The source of these receptors is a woman aged 35 to 49 in good health and CMV-seronegative.

V gene TRBV13 combines with J gene TRBJ1-4; the D gene is possibly TRBD1 (6 bases). CDR3 length: 17 residues. V was shortened by 2 bases and J by 4 bases, with 17 bases between the two germline ends. From germline, CDR1 is PRHDT and CDR2 FYEKMQ (reference sequence). The CDR3 DNA sequence: TGTGCCAGCAGCTTACCCCCCAGGGGATCCCGTAATGAAAAACTGTTTTTT. It yields the protein CASSLPPRGSRNEKLFF.

CDR3 nucleotides: TGTGCCAGCTCACCACTGGGACAGAGTAACTACGAGCAGTACTTC. This encodes CASSPLGQSNYEQYF. The chain is built from TRBV18 and TRBJ2-7, with 7 bases that match TRBD1. Germline values: CDR1 KGHSH, CDR2 LQKENI. V trimming: 1 base; J trimming: 3 bases; junction bases outside the gene matches: 6. The length of the CDR3 is 15 residues.

This sequence joins TRBV5-1 and TRBJ1-6; D remains unclear. The CDR3 has 16 amino acids. Germline V gene sequence: CDR1 SGHRS, CDR2 YFSETQ. Trimming cost V 0 bases and J 6 bases, with 13 bases left between them. The CDR3 is CASSLERIMRNSPLHF. CDR3 coding DNA: TGCGCCAGCAGCTTGGAGAGGATAATGCGTAATTCACCCCTCCACTTT.

This clone was detected only a few times. The rearrangement links TRBV10-2 to TRBJ1-1; possibly TRBD1 for D (5 bases). Germline lookup yields CDR1 WSHSY and CDR2 SAAADI. This CDR3 comprises 15 residues. V lost 4 bases and J lost 2, with 14 bases in between. The CDR3: CASSVQGRGNTEAFF. For the CDR3, the DNA is TGCGCCAGCAGTGTCCAGGGAAGGGGTAACACTGAAGCTTTCTTT.

This clone was seen only a few times. The V and J genes are TRBV7-8 and TRBJ2-1; no clear D. The V gene's germline CDR1 is SGHVS and CDR2 FQNEAQ. This CDR3 region has 11 residues. V lost 5 bases and J 10 bases, leaving 9 bases between the germline ends. The CDR3 region is CASSPGREQFF. The CDR3 DNA reads as TGTGCCAGCAGCCCTGGTAGAGAGCAGTTCTTC.

The V gene is TRBV7-2, the J gene TRBJ1-3, with D maybe TRBD1 (5 bases). This CDR3 region has 15 residues. The germline V and J ends were trimmed by 4 bases and 4 bases, with 14 bases remaining between them. Germline CDR1 is SGHTA and CDR2 is FQGNSA. In nucleotides, the CDR3 is TGTGCCAGCAGCTCACAAAAGGGGTCCGGAAACACCATATATTTT. Protein: CASSSQKGSGNTIYF.

In the case of this clone: Compared with germline, one end of the junction differs, possibly owing to a read error. This rearrangement joins TRBV28 to TRBJ2-7; the D is unclear. The germline V gene encodes CDR1 MDHEN and CDR2 SYDVKM. CDR3 size: 11 residues. The CDR3 coding sequence is TGTGCCGGCAGTTCCTCCGTCGAGCAGTACTTC. This encodes CAGSSSVEQYF.

This clone was picked up a small number of times. V usage is TRBV11-2 and J usage is TRBJ1-3; D unclear. Germline-derived CDR1 and CDR2 are SGHAT and FQNNGV. Deletions cut 1 base from V and 0 bases from J, with 4 bases between. CDR3 length equals 14 residues. CDR3 bases: TGTGCCAGCAGCTTAGTTAGCTCTGGAAACACCATATATTTT. Its protein is CASSLVSSGNTIYF.

The chain recombines TRBV2 with TRBJ1-4; TRBD1 agrees at 10 bases. J lost 5 bases, V lost 4 bases, and 1 base had no gene match. CDR3 length: 14 residues. CDR1 and CDR2 (germline): SNHLY, FYNNEI. CDR3 DNA: TGTGCCAGCAGTGGACAGGGGGCGAATGAAAAACTGTTTTTT. Its protein product is CASSGQGANEKLFF.

Here the CDR3 DNA reads TGTGCCAGCAGCCCTAGACCCCTTCGCGGGCCCTACGAGCAGTACTTC. This translates into CASSPRPLRGPYEQYF. V and J are TRBV11-2 and TRBJ2-7; TRBD2 is a possible D gene (5 bases). This CDR3 spans 16 amino acids. V lost 5 bases to trimming and J lost 2 bases, with 19 bases between them. CDR1 and CDR2 (germline): SGHAT, FQNNGV.

The J gene is TRBJ2-7, the V gene TRBV11-3, with TRBD1 matching 9 bases. V lost 7 bases and J lost 1; bases outside the gene matches: 5. CDR1 is SGHNT, CDR2 YENEEA, per germline. This CDR3 spans 14 amino acids. The CDR3 DNA reads as TGTGCCAGCACCGAAGGGACAGGGTCCTACGAGCAGTACTTC. Its protein is CASTEGTGSYEQYF.

The chain links TRBV10-1 to TRBJ2-7; TRBD1 matches at 8 bases. This CDR3 comprises 15 residues. Per germline, CDR1 WNHNN and CDR2 SYGVQD (reference sequence). The junction had 5 bases not matched to a gene; V was cut back by 4 bases and J by 0 bases. CDR3 in amino acids: CASSGDRGHSYEQYF. The CDR3 bases are TGCGCCAGCAGTGGAGACAGGGGCCACTCCTACGAGCAGTACTTC.

This clone was seen just once. J is TRBJ2-1 and V is TRBV5-1, with D perhaps TRBD2 (5 bases). This CDR3 region has 16 residues. V lost 0 bases to trimming and J lost 0 bases, with 10 bases between them. Germline V gene lookup returns CDR1 SGHRS and CDR2 YFSETQ. The CDR3 is CASSLDEGASYNEQFF. The CDR3 nucleotides are TGCGCCAGCAGCTTGGACGAGGGCGCCTCCTACAATGAGCAGTTCTTC.

In this sample, this clone turned up once. The chain is built from TRBV5-1 and TRBJ2-7; 8 bases align to TRBD1. The CDR3 runs to 16 residues. The V segment lost 0 bases and the J segment 5 bases; nucleotides outside the gene matches: 10. Germline CDR1 SGHRS, CDR2 YFSETQ. CDR3 sequence reads: CASSLGWGTGRDEQYF. The CDR3 nucleotides are TGCGCCAGCAGCTTGGGGTGGGGGACAGGTCGCGACGAGCAGTACTTC.

This rearrangement joins TRBV19 to TRBJ1-4; 7 positions match TRBD1. This CDR3 has 11 amino acids. Germline lookup yields CDR1 LNHDA and CDR2 SQIVND (reference sequence). The CDR3 spells CMYRGNEKLFF. The CDR3 bases are TGTATGTACAGGGGAAATGAAAAACTGTTTTTT.

The genes are TRBV23-1 and TRBJ1-5, with 9 bases lining up with TRBD1. TRBV23-1 falls under the ORF class, with uncertain function. This CDR3 has 17 residues. J lost 0 bases, V lost 4 bases, and 7 bases had no gene match. The CDR3 sequence is CASSPGWDRDSNQPQHF. The CDR3 DNA follows: TGCGCCAGCAGTCCCGGCTGGGACAGGGATAGCAATCAGCCCCAGCATTTT.

The rearrangement uses TRBV5-1 and TRBJ1-2; D gene unclear. The V gene lost 4 bases and the J gene lost 3 bases, with 10 bases spanning the gap. CDR1 and CDR2 from the germline V gene are SGHRS and YFSETQ. This CDR3 contains 13 residues. The CDR3 sequence: CASSPSVDYGYTF. In DNA form, the CDR3 reads TGCGCCAGCAGCCCGTCCGTTGACTATGGCTACACCTTC.

The CDR3: CASSFMGALDSPLHF. As DNA, the CDR3 is TGTGCCAGCAGCTTTATGGGGGCCTTAGATTCACCCCTCCACTTT. The chain carries TRBV5-5 and TRBJ1-6, with D perhaps TRBD1 (6 bases). Trimming cost V 2 bases and J 8 bases, with 14 bases left between them. The CDR3 has 15 amino acids. Germline V lookup: CDR1 SGHKS, CDR2 YYEKEE (reference sequence).

This clone was counted a single time. J is TRBJ1-1 and V is TRBV6-9; the D gene is possibly TRBD1 (6 bases). Trimming left V 3 bases short and J 7 bases short, with 21 bases between. The CDR3 runs 16 residues. Germline V lookup: CDR1 MNHGY, CDR2 SVAAGI. The CDR3 DNA reads TGTGCCAGCAGTTACCCCCACAGGGAGAAGAATGTTGAAGCTTTCTTT. It encodes CASSYPHREKNVEAFF.

The J gene is TRBJ2-3, the V gene TRBV2; 8 nucleotides line up with TRBD2. CDR1 is SNHLY and CDR2 is FYNNEI in the germline V gene. V lost 5 bases, J lost 1 base, and 5 bases stayed unmatched. This CDR3 contains 15 residues. As DNA, the CDR3 is TGTGCCAGCAGTCTGGGACTAGTACGCACAGATACGCAGTATTTT. It is translated as CASSLGLVRTDTQYF.

V and J are TRBV7-6 and TRBJ2-7; 7 positions match TRBD1. CDR3 size: 15 residues. V shed 5 bases and J 3 bases; nucleotides not matched to a gene: 10. CDR1 and CDR2 from the germline V gene are SGHVS and FNYEAQ. CDR3 residues: CASSPTGVGIYEQYF. The DNA of the CDR3 is TGTGCCAGCAGCCCAACAGGGGTGGGGATCTACGAGCAGTACTTC.

The V and J genes are TRBV5-1 and TRBJ1-6, with TRBD1 matching 8 bases. The CDR3 runs to 16 residues. Germline CDR1 SGHRS, CDR2 YFSETQ. V was pared by 0 bases and J by 7 bases, with 6 bases of the junction left unmatched. The CDR3 coding sequence is TGCGCCAGCAGCTTGGCCGGACAGGGCGTAAATTCACCCCTCCACTTT. Protein: CASSLAGQGVNSPLHF.